Listed here are 14 T cell receptor beta chains from one sample, sequenced in a study of vaccination and CD4 T cells after COVID-19. Researchers used the Oncomine TCR Beta short-read assay to sequence DNA from cultured CD4+ T cells. Genomic DNA was isolated from cultured CD4+ T cells. Each CDR3 protein gets one entry after TCRdb re-called the PCR reads with MiXCR. This sample carries over 9,000 distinct CDR3 sequences, 34% of them seen once, and the ten largest clones take under 25%. These TCRs' antigens remain unknown. The treatment is: roughly ten-day PBMC culture with coronavirus spike peptide pools or control peptides (ViraFEST assay). Those CD4+ T cells from the unexposed donor predate the COVID-19 pandemic (2011-2018). Sequenced input: CD4+ T cells from blood, cultured in vitro. The source of these receptors is a human donor in good health.

The chain employs TRBV12-3 or TRBV12-4 and TRBJ2-7; D is unresolved. The CDR3 has 14 amino acids. With 6 bases removed from V and 5 bases from J, the gap between germline ends came to 17 bases. Here the CDR3 reads CASRPGADGNEQYF. CDR3 sequence (DNA): TGTGCCAGCAGACCCGGTGCGGACGGTAACGAGCAGTACTTC.

The CDR3 bases are TGCAGTGCTACCGAGAGGAACACTGAAGCTTTCTTT. Translated: CSATERNTEAFF. V usage is TRBV20-1 and J usage is TRBJ1-1, with D unclear. Trimming cost V 4 bases and J 1 base, with 7 bases left between them. Germline loops: CDR1 DFQATT, CDR2 SNEGSKA (reference sequence). This CDR3 is built from 12 residues.

This clonotype turned up a few times. The chain joins TRBV24-1 to TRBJ2-1, with 11 nucleotides matching TRBD2. Germline V gives CDR1 KGHDR, CDR2 SFDVKD. This CDR3 is built from 15 residues. V lost 3 bases and J lost 10; bases outside the gene matches: 7. Here the CDR3 DNA reads TGTGCCACCAGTGATCCGGGACTAGCGGTGGAGGAGCAGTTCTTC. This translates into CATSDPGLAVEEQFF.

Only a few counts were recorded for this clonotype. The chain links TRBV20-1 to TRBJ2-5; 7 bases align to TRBD1. J was trimmed by 5 bases and V by 3 bases; bases with no gene match: 9. Germline V gives CDR1 DFQATT, CDR2 SNEGSKA (reference sequence). This CDR3 has 14 amino acids. CDR3 region: CSASPTGVGETQYF. The CDR3 bases are TGCAGTGCTAGCCCTACAGGGGTCGGGGAGACCCAGTACTTC.

The chain carries TRBV7-2 and TRBJ2-3, with D perhaps assigned TRBD1 or TRBD2 (7 bases each). Deletions cut 3 bases from V and 0 bases from J, with 13 bases between. The CDR3 sequence is 16 residues long. Germline V lookup: CDR1 SGHTA, CDR2 FQGNSA. The CDR3 protein is CASSFRGGSSTDTQYF. The CDR3 DNA sequence: TGTGCCAGCAGCTTCAGGGGGGGGTCTAGCACAGATACGCAGTATTTT.

The chain employs TRBV29-1 and TRBJ2-5, with a weak D call TRBD1 (5 bases). Per the germline V gene, CDR1 is SQVTM and CDR2 is ANQGSEA. The CDR3 length is 12 residues. V was cut by 7 bases and J by 4 bases, with 13 bases left in between. In nucleotides, the CDR3 is TGCAGCGCCAGGGTTGCGGCAGAGACCCAGTACTTC. It translates to CSARVAAETQYF.

This clonotype was found a few times. The chain links TRBV20-1 to TRBJ2-3; 8 positions match TRBD2. CDR1 and CDR2 (germline): DFQATT, SNEGSKA (reference sequence). The CDR3 contains 18 residues. V lost 6 bases, J lost 0 bases, and 17 bases stayed unmatched. In DNA form, the CDR3 reads TGCAGTGCCGGCCCTCTGGCGGGAGCGGGGGCTAGCACAGATACGCAGTATTTT. Translated, it gives CSAGPLAGAGASTDTQYF.

V gene TRBV2 combines with J gene TRBJ1-5; no clear D gene. The CDR3 contains 14 residues. Germline CDR1 and CDR2: SNHLY and FYNNEI. Trimming left V 0 bases short and J 2 bases short, with 5 bases between. The CDR3 loop reads CASSEAWGNQPQHF. CDR3 coding DNA: TGTGCCAGCAGTGAAGCCTGGGGCAATCAGCCCCAGCATTTT.

In DNA form, the CDR3 reads TGCAGTGCTAGAGATCCCATGGTCTATGGCTACACCTTC. Protein product: CSARDPMVYGYTF. The chain couples TRBV20-1 to TRBJ1-2; D is ambiguous. The V gene lost 0 bases and the J gene lost 4 bases, with 9 bases spanning the gap. CDR1 and CDR2 (germline): DFQATT, SNEGSKA (reference sequence). There are 13 residues in the CDR3.

The rearrangement uses TRBV5-4 and TRBJ2-3, with D perhaps matching TRBD2 (6 bases). In germline, CDR1 is SGHNT, CDR2 YYREEE (reference sequence). Trimming removed 4 bases from V and 2 bases from J, with 11 bases in between. The CDR3 is 14 amino acids. CDR3 protein: CASSPSVDTDTQYF. As DNA, the CDR3 is TGTGCCAGCAGCCCTAGCGTAGACACAGATACGCAGTATTTT.

V and J are TRBV28 and TRBJ1-1, with D unclear. Germline V CDR1 and CDR2: MDHEN, SYDVKM. CDR3 length: 14 residues. The ends were cut back, 0 bases at V and 3 bases at J, with 8 bases in the middle. This CDR3 is CASSLWLRHTEAFF. Written as DNA, the CDR3 is TGTGCCAGCAGTTTATGGCTCCGCCACACTGAAGCTTTCTTT.

This chain joins TRBV4-3 and TRBJ1-3; 8 nucleotides agree with TRBD1. With V trimmed by 1 base and J by 1 base, 9 bases remained unmatched. The CDR3 consists of 18 residues. The germline gives CDR1 LGHNA, CDR2 YSLEER. CDR3 protein: CASSQGWTGSRSGNTIYF. CDR3 sequence (DNA): TGCGCCAGCAGCCAAGGTTGGACAGGGAGTAGGTCTGGAAACACCATATATTTT.

The J gene is TRBJ1-1, the V gene TRBV28; the D is unclear. The V end was cut by 3 bases, the J end by 4 bases, with 3 bases between. CDR1 is MDHEN, CDR2 SYDVKM, per germline. There are 11 residues in the CDR3. CDR3 loop: CASSFLTEAFF. The CDR3 DNA reads TGTGCCAGCAGTTTCCTCACTGAAGCTTTCTTT.

This clonotype was seen only a few times. This chain uses TRBV28 with TRBJ2-7; possibly TRBD1 or TRBD2 for D (5 bases each). CDR1 is MDHEN, CDR2 SYDVKM, per germline. V lost 11 bases and J 2 bases, leaving 19 bases between the germline ends. The CDR3 is made up of 14 amino acids. The CDR3 DNA is TGTGCCTCCAGGGAAACGGGGAATGCCTACGAGCAGTACTTC. Its translation is CASRETGNAYEQYF.